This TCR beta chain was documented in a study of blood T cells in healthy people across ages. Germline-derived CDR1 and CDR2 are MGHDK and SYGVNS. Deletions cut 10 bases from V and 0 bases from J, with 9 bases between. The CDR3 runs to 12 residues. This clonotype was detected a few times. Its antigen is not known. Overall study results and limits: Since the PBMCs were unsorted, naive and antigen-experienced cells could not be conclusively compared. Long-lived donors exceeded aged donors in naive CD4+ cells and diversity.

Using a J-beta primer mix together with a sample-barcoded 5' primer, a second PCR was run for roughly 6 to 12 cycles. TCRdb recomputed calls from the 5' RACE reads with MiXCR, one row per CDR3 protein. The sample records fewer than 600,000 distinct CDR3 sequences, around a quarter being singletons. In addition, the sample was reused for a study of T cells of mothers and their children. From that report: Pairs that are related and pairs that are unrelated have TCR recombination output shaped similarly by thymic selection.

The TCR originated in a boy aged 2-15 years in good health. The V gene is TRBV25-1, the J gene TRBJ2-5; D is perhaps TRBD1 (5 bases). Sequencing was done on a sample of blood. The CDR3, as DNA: TGTGCCAACTACAGGTACCAAGAGACCCAGTACTTC. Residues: CANYRYQETQYF.